The 7 T cell receptor beta chains in this list originate from one sample, sequenced in a study of cytomegalovirus exposure and HLA in healthy donors. A multiplex PCR was run with 60 Vbeta primers and 13 Jbeta primers. The protocol was immunoSEQ multiplex PCR, while the TCRdb copy is restricted to in-frame clones and leaves out a portion. The data show some 160,000 clones, with about 85% seen just once and about 6.3% held by the top ten. The sequenced sample was PBMCs. The origin of the receptors is a male donor in good health and CMV-seropositive.

The chain carries TRBV4-2 and TRBJ2-2; perhaps TRBD2 as D (6 bases). This CDR3 contains 17 residues. In germline, CDR1 is LGHNA, CDR2 YNFKEQ. Trimming shortened V by 0 bases and J by 7 bases, and 18 bases separated the two germline ends. The CDR3 reads CASSQEVTYGRIGELFF. CDR3 nucleotides: TGTGCCAGCAGCCAAGAGGTCACGTACGGGAGAATCGGGGAGCTGTTTTTT.

V gene TRBV5-4 combines with J gene TRBJ2-7, with a weak D call TRBD1 (5 bases). V was trimmed by 4 bases and J by 1 base, leaving 18 bases between them. CDR1 and CDR2 from the germline V gene are SGHNT and YYREEE (reference sequence). This CDR3 is built from 16 residues. CDR3: CASSLIIGRASYEQYF. The CDR3 region has the DNA TGTGCCAGCAGCCTGATAATCGGCAGGGCGTCCTACGAGCAGTACTTC.

This sequence joins TRBV5-1 and TRBJ2-1; TRBD2 agrees at 10 bases. The CDR3 has 21 amino acids. CDR1 SGHRS and CDR2 YFSETQ come from the germline V gene. With 0 bases clipped from V and 0 bases from J, the junction kept 15 bases outside the gene matches. As DNA, the CDR3 is TGCGCCAGCAGCTTGGCCGCGACTAGCGGGCGGAGGTCCGGCTCCTACAATGAGCAGTTCTTC. Translated, it gives CASSLAATSGRRSGSYNEQFF.

In DNA, the CDR3 is TGCGCCAGCAGCTGGACTCCCTACTCCTACAATGAGCAGTTCTTC. Protein: CASSWTPYSYNEQFF. This chain joins TRBV5-1 and TRBJ2-1, with D perhaps TRBD2 (5 bases). With 3 bases removed from V and 0 bases from J, the gap between germline ends came to 10 bases. The CDR3 totals 15 residues. Germline lookup yields CDR1 SGHRS and CDR2 YFSETQ. The full variable domain, in which reference TRBV5-1 and TRBJ2-1 provide the parts outside the CDR3, is KAGVTQTPRYLIKTRGQQVTLSCSPISGHRSVSWYQQTPGQGLQFLFEYFSETQRNKGNFPGRFSGRQFSNSRSEMNVSTLELGDSALYLCASSWTPYSYNEQFFGPGTRLTVL.

This chain connects TRBV4-2 to TRBJ2-7; TRBD2 aligns across 9 bases. Germline trimming cut 1 base from V and 3 bases from J; bases unmatched to any gene: 10. The germline V gene encodes CDR1 LGHNA and CDR2 YNFKEQ. The CDR3 extends over 17 amino acids. CDR3 loop: CASSQGGPGTSSYEQYF. The CDR3 DNA reads as TGTGCCAGCAGCCAAGGAGGGCCCGGGACTAGCAGCTACGAGCAGTACTTC.

This clone appeared a few times. J is TRBJ2-3 and V is TRBV6-4; D unclear. The CDR3 is made up of 15 amino acids. Germline assignment: CDR1 MRHNA and CDR2 SNTAGT. V lost 2 bases, J lost 0 bases, and 9 bases lay in between. The CDR3 here is CASSDGPSSTDTQYF. DNA for the CDR3: TGTGCCAGCAGTGACGGGCCCTCTAGCACAGATACGCAGTATTTT.

This rearrangement joins TRBV19 to TRBJ1-6; TRBD1 agrees at 7 bases. V shed 5 bases, J shed 5 bases, and the junction held 6 bases outside the gene matches. In germline, CDR1 is LNHDA, CDR2 SQIVND (reference sequence). The CDR3 consists of 15 residues. CDR3 loop: CASSVTGFHNSPLHF. The CDR3 DNA reads as TGTGCCAGTAGTGTGACAGGGTTTCATAATTCACCCCTCCACTTT.